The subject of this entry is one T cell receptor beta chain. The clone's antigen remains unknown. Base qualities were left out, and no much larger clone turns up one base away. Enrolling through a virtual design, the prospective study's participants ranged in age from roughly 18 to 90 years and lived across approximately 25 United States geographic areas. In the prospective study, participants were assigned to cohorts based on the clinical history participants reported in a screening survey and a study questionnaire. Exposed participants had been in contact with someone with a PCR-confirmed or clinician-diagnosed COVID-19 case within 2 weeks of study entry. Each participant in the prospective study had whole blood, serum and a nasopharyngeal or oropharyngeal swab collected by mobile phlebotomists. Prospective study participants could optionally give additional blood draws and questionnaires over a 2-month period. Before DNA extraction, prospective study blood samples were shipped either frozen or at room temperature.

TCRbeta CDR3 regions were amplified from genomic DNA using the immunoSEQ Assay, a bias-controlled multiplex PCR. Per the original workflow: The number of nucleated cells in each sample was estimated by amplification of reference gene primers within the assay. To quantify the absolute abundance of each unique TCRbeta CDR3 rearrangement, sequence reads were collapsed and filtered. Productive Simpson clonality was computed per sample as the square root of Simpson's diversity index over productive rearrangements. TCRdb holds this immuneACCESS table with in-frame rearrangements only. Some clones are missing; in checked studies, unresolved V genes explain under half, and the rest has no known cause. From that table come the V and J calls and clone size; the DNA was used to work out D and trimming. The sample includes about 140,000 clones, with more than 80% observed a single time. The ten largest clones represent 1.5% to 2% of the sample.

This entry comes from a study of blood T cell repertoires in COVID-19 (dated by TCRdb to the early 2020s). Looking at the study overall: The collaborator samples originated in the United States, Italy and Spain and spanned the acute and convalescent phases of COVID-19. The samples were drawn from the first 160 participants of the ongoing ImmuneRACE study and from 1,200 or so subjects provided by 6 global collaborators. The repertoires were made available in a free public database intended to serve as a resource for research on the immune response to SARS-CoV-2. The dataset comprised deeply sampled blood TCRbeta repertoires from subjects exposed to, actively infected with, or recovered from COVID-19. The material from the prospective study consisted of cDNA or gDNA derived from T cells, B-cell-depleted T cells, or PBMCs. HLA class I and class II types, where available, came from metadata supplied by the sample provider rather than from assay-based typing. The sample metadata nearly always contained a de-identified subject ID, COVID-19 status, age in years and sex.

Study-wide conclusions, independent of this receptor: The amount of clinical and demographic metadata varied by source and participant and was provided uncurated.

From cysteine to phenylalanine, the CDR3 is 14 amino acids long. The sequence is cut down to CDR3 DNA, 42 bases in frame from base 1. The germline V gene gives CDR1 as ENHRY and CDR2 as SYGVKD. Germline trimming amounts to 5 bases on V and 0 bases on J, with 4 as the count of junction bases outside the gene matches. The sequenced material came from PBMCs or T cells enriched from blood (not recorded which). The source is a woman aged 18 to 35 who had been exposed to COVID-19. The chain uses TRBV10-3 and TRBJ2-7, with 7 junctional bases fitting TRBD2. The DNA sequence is TGTGCCATCAGTTCCCGGGGGGACTCCTACGAGCAGTACTTC. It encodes CAISSRGDSYEQYF.